These T cell receptor beta chains were read from a single sample in a study of OX40 agonist ivuxolimab in advanced cancers. Here immunoSEQ multiplex PCR was the method, and the copy in TCRdb shows in-frame clones only, minus some. This table has 60,000 to 90,000 clones, around 80% appearing once. The sample consisted of CD4+ or CD8+ T cells sorted from blood, taken in a trial of the OX40 agonist ivuxolimab. Receptor source: an adult with an advanced solid tumor such as melanoma, head and neck, liver or kidney cancer. Both conserved end residues are part of each CDR3. A D gene is named only where the DNA matches it firmly. The size entry is marked missing in some rows and otherwise reads once, few, many or a size class.

d_gene: -; v_gene: TRBV18; abundance: -; j_gene: TRBJ1-1; CDR3nt: TGTGCCAGCTCACACCTGACAGGGAACACTGAAGCTTTCTTT; CDR3aa: CASSHLTGNTEAFF
d_gene: -; v_gene: TRBV11-2; abundance: -; j_gene: TRBJ1-1; CDR3nt: TGTGCCAGCAGCACCATGACGGTGAACACTGAAGCTTTCTTT; CDR3aa: CASSTMTVNTEAFF
d_gene: TRBD2; v_gene: TRBV6-5; abundance: -; j_gene: TRBJ2-1; CDR3nt: TGTGCCAGCAGTTACTCGACCGCGGGAGGCAGGAATGAGCAGTTCTTC; CDR3aa: CASSYSTAGGRNEQFF
d_gene: -; v_gene: TRBV10-3; abundance: once; j_gene: TRBJ2-5; CDR3nt: TGTGCCATCAGCGCAGAAGTACATGGGCAGAGGGAGACCCAGTACTTC; CDR3aa: CAISAEVHGQRETQYF
d_gene: -; v_gene: TRBV18; abundance: -; j_gene: TRBJ2-7; CDR3nt: TGTGCCAGCTCAGCGACAGAAGGCCACGAGCAGTACTTC; CDR3aa: CASSATEGHEQYF
d_gene: TRBD1; v_gene: TRBV6-1; abundance: few; j_gene: TRBJ1-2; CDR3nt: TGTGCCAGCAGTGTCCGGGACAGGGGGCCTCATGGCTACACCTTC; CDR3aa: CASSVRDRGPHGYTF
d_gene: TRBD1; v_gene: TRBV6-5; abundance: -; j_gene: TRBJ1-5; CDR3nt: TGTGCCAGCAGTGCAAACAGGGGGCGGATTGAGCCCCAGCATTTT; CDR3aa: CASSANRGRIEPQHF
d_gene: TRBD2; v_gene: TRBV19; abundance: once; j_gene: TRBJ2-3; CDR3nt: TGTGCCAGTAGTATGTGGATAGGATTAGCGGGGGACACAGATACGCAGTATTTT; CDR3aa: CASSMWIGLAGDTDTQYF
d_gene: -; v_gene: TRBV27; abundance: -; j_gene: TRBJ1-1; CDR3nt: TGTGCCAGCTACCAGTGGACTGAAGCTTTCTTT; CDR3aa: CASYQWTEAFF
d_gene: TRBD1; v_gene: TRBV2; abundance: -; j_gene: TRBJ2-6; CDR3nt: TGTGCCGGGACAGGGCTCTCTGGGGCCAACGTCCTGACTTTC; CDR3aa: CAGTGLSGANVLTF
d_gene: -; v_gene: TRBV18; abundance: once; j_gene: TRBJ1-3; CDR3nt: TGTGCCAGCTCCCAGAATGGGGGTCGACGGCGGGACACTATATATTTT; CDR3aa: CASSQNGGRRRDTIYF
d_gene: TRBD1; v_gene: TRBV6-6; abundance: -; j_gene: TRBJ1-2; CDR3nt: TGTGCCAGCAGTCCCGAGGGGGCGCGTGGCTACACCTTC; CDR3aa: CASSPEGARGYTF
d_gene: TRBD2; v_gene: TRBV7-2; abundance: -; j_gene: TRBJ2-3; CDR3nt: TGTGCCAGCAGCTCGCTAGCGGGAGCCACAGATACGCAGTATTTT; CDR3aa: CASSSLAGATDTQYF
d_gene: -; v_gene: TRBV28; abundance: -; j_gene: TRBJ2-7; CDR3nt: TGTGCCAGCAGGTATCGCCTCACAGGGACTACCTACGAGCAGTACTTC; CDR3aa: CASRYRLTGTTYEQYF
d_gene: TRBD2; v_gene: TRBV28; abundance: -; j_gene: TRBJ2-7; CDR3nt: TGTGCCAGCAGCTCTTCGGCTAGCGGGCAAGGTGGGCAGTACTTC; CDR3aa: CASSSSASGQGGQYF
d_gene: TRBD1; v_gene: TRBV7-8; abundance: once; j_gene: TRBJ2-2; CDR3nt: TGTGCCAGCAGCTCCCGCGCCGGGACAGGGACCACCGGGGAGCTGTTTTTT; CDR3aa: CASSSRAGTGTTGELFF
d_gene: -; v_gene: TRBV15; abundance: -; j_gene: TRBJ2-5; CDR3nt: TGTGCCACCAGCAGAGGCGGCAGGGCTCTAGAGACCCAGTACTTC; CDR3aa: CATSRGGRALETQYF
d_gene: -; v_gene: TRBV7-2; abundance: medium-sized; j_gene: TRBJ2-7; CDR3nt: TGTGCCAGCAGCTTAGAAGGGGTGAAAACCTACGAGCAGTACTTC; CDR3aa: CASSLEGVKTYEQYF
d_gene: TRBD1; v_gene: TRBV2; abundance: -; j_gene: TRBJ1-3; CDR3nt: TGTGCCAGCAGCCACAGGGGGGCAAACACCATATATTTT; CDR3aa: CASSHRGANTIYF
d_gene: TRBD1; v_gene: TRBV7-9; abundance: -; j_gene: TRBJ2-2; CDR3nt: TGTGCACCCCGACAGGGTAGTACCGGGGAGCTGTTTTTT; CDR3aa: CAPRQGSTGELFF
d_gene: -; v_gene: TRBV30; abundance: -; j_gene: TRBJ1-3; CDR3nt: TGTGCCTGGAGTCTCGCGGGGGTTCGAGGAAACACCATATATTTT; CDR3aa: CAWSLAGVRGNTIYF
d_gene: TRBD2; v_gene: TRBV27; abundance: -; j_gene: TRBJ2-1; CDR3nt: TGTGCCAGCAGTTGGGGGCTAGCGGGAGGGAATGAGCAGTTCTTC; CDR3aa: CASSWGLAGGNEQFF
d_gene: TRBD1; v_gene: TRBV4-2; abundance: -; j_gene: TRBJ1-2; CDR3nt: TGTGCCAGCAGCCAAGCGGGTACAGGGGATTTAGGGGGCTACACCTTC; CDR3aa: CASSQAGTGDLGGYTF
d_gene: -; v_gene: TRBV27; abundance: -; j_gene: TRBJ1-2; CDR3nt: TGTGCCACCCACACGGTCTATGGCTACACCTTC; CDR3aa: CATHTVYGYTF
d_gene: TRBD2; v_gene: TRBV29-1; abundance: -; j_gene: TRBJ2-1; CDR3nt: TGCAGCGTTGTGGGACTAGCGGGATTCAGCTCCTACAATGAGCAGTTCTTC; CDR3aa: CSVVGLAGFSSYNEQFF
d_gene: -; v_gene: TRBV20-1; abundance: -; j_gene: TRBJ2-1; CDR3nt: TGCAGTGCTACCTTAGGGCCTTCGGAGTTCTTC; CDR3aa: CSATLGPSEFF
d_gene: TRBD2; v_gene: TRBV18; abundance: -; j_gene: TRBJ2-4; CDR3nt: TGTGCCAGCTCACCGTCGCTAGCGGCGCTATTAGCCAAAAACATTCAGTACTTC; CDR3aa: CASSPSLAALLAKNIQYF
d_gene: -; v_gene: TRBV4-3; abundance: -; j_gene: TRBJ2-2; CDR3nt: TGCGCCAGCAGCCAAGATGCTTGGGAAACCGGGGAGCTGTTTTTT; CDR3aa: CASSQDAWETGELFF
d_gene: TRBD1; v_gene: TRBV29-1; abundance: -; j_gene: TRBJ2-5; CDR3nt: TGCAGCGCCAGGACAGGTGGGCCGGAGACCCAGTACTTC; CDR3aa: CSARTGGPETQYF
d_gene: TRBD1; v_gene: TRBV11-2; abundance: -; j_gene: TRBJ1-1; CDR3nt: TGTGCCAGCAGACAACAGGGGGACACTGAAGCTTTCTTT; CDR3aa: CASRQQGDTEAFF
d_gene: -; v_gene: TRBV5-1; abundance: -; j_gene: TRBJ1-1; CDR3nt: TGCGCCAGCAGCTTATCGCGGGCGAACACTGAAGCTTTCTTT; CDR3aa: CASSLSRANTEAFF
d_gene: -; v_gene: TRBV18; abundance: -; j_gene: TRBJ1-4; CDR3nt: TGTGCCAGCTCAACAAAACAGGGCCATAATGAAAAACTGTTTTTT; CDR3aa: CASSTKQGHNEKLFF
d_gene: TRBD1; v_gene: TRBV18; abundance: -; j_gene: TRBJ2-5; CDR3nt: TGTGCCAGCTCCTCCGGGACAGGGGGCGAGACCCAGTACTTC; CDR3aa: CASSSGTGGETQYF
d_gene: -; v_gene: TRBV5-1; abundance: -; j_gene: TRBJ2-1; CDR3nt: TGCGCCAGCAGCTTGGCTCTAAAAAACAATGAGCAGTTCTTC; CDR3aa: CASSLALKNNEQFF
d_gene: TRBD1; v_gene: TRBV6-1; abundance: -; j_gene: TRBJ2-7; CDR3nt: TGTGCCAGCACCAGGACAGGCTACGAGCAGTACTTC; CDR3aa: CASTRTGYEQYF
d_gene: TRBD1; v_gene: TRBV30; abundance: once; j_gene: TRBJ2-1; CDR3nt: TGTGCCTGGAGTAGGGGGCTGGGGGCTAACAATGAGCAGTTCTTC; CDR3aa: CAWSRGLGANNEQFF
d_gene: -; v_gene: TRBV15; abundance: -; j_gene: TRBJ1-2; CDR3nt: TGTGCCACCAGCAGAGACCGTAGGGAGGCCTATGGCTACACCTTC; CDR3aa: CATSRDRREAYGYTF
d_gene: -; v_gene: TRBV5-1; abundance: once; j_gene: TRBJ2-5; CDR3nt: TGCGCCAGCAGCTCTGCCGTAGTGAAAGAGACCCAGTACTTC; CDR3aa: CASSSAVVKETQYF
d_gene: -; v_gene: TRBV5-1; abundance: -; j_gene: TRBJ1-3; CDR3nt: TGCGCCAGCAGCTTGAGCGGTGGGACCATATATTTT; CDR3aa: CASSLSGGTIYF
d_gene: TRBD1; v_gene: TRBV28; abundance: -; j_gene: TRBJ2-7; CDR3nt: TGTGCCAGCAGTTCCAGGACAGGGTGGGCGTACGAGCAGTACTTC; CDR3aa: CASSSRTGWAYEQYF
d_gene: -; v_gene: TRBV30; abundance: -; j_gene: TRBJ1-1; CDR3nt: TGTGCCTGGAAGAGGCGATACACTGAAGCTTTCTTT; CDR3aa: CAWKRRYTEAFF
d_gene: -; v_gene: TRBV19; abundance: -; j_gene: TRBJ2-5; CDR3nt: TGTGCCAGTAGCCTCAGGGGGGGGGTCCAAGAGACCCAGTACTTC; CDR3aa: CASSLRGGVQETQYF
d_gene: -; v_gene: TRBV5-4; abundance: -; j_gene: TRBJ1-2; CDR3nt: TGTGCCAGCAGGGTAGGGCAATATGGCTACACCTTC; CDR3aa: CASRVGQYGYTF
d_gene: -; v_gene: TRBV5-5; abundance: -; j_gene: TRBJ1-5; CDR3nt: TGTGCCAGCAGCTTTGGATCCAGGCGCATGGGCAATCAGCCCCAGCATTTT; CDR3aa: CASSFGSRRMGNQPQHF
d_gene: -; v_gene: TRBV4-1; abundance: -; j_gene: TRBJ2-1; CDR3nt: TGCGCCAGCGGGGCCTCCAATGAGCAGTTCTTC; CDR3aa: CASGASNEQFF
d_gene: -; v_gene: TRBV5-1; abundance: -; j_gene: TRBJ1-3; CDR3nt: TGCGCCAGCAGCTTGTCTTCAGACGGCAACTCTGGAAACACCATATATTTT; CDR3aa: CASSLSSDGNSGNTIYF
d_gene: -; v_gene: TRBV4-1; abundance: once; j_gene: TRBJ1-2; CDR3nt: TGCGCCAGCAGCCGATCTTGGACAGAAAACTATGGCTACACCTTC; CDR3aa: CASSRSWTENYGYTF
d_gene: TRBD1; v_gene: TRBV28; abundance: once; j_gene: TRBJ1-2; CDR3nt: TGTGCCAGCAGTATAGGGGCGACAGGGGGATCGAACTATGGCTACACCTTC; CDR3aa: CASSIGATGGSNYGYTF
d_gene: -; v_gene: TRBV4-1; abundance: -; j_gene: TRBJ1-4; CDR3nt: TGCGCCAGCAGCCAAGTGGGACACTGGAATGAAAAACTGTTTTTT; CDR3aa: CASSQVGHWNEKLFF
d_gene: -; v_gene: TRBV9; abundance: -; j_gene: TRBJ2-2; CDR3nt: TGTGCCAGCAGCCCCTCATTAGTGACCGGGGAGCTGTTTTTT; CDR3aa: CASSPSLVTGELFF
d_gene: -; v_gene: TRBV4-2; abundance: -; j_gene: TRBJ2-3; CDR3nt: TGTGCCAGCAGCCAAGAACCCGGGAGCGCAGATACGCAGTATTTT; CDR3aa: CASSQEPGSADTQYF
d_gene: -; v_gene: TRBV5-1; abundance: few; j_gene: TRBJ1-3; CDR3nt: TGCGCCAGCAGCCTAGGACCGAGGGGTGGAAACACCATATATTTT; CDR3aa: CASSLGPRGGNTIYF
d_gene: -; v_gene: TRBV5-6; abundance: -; j_gene: TRBJ2-3; CDR3nt: TGTGCCAGCAGCTTGGGGGCGTGGCGGGCGGGAGATACGCAGTATTTT; CDR3aa: CASSLGAWRAGDTQYF
d_gene: -; v_gene: TRBV4-1; abundance: once; j_gene: TRBJ1-2; CDR3nt: TGCGCCAGCAGCCTTATTGAGGGGGACCCCTCGACTGGCTACACCTTC; CDR3aa: CASSLIEGDPSTGYTF
d_gene: -; v_gene: TRBV7-9; abundance: -; j_gene: TRBJ1-5; CDR3nt: TGTGCCAGCAGCTTAGCAACGGGGAGCCAGCCCCAGCATTTT; CDR3aa: CASSLATGSQPQHF